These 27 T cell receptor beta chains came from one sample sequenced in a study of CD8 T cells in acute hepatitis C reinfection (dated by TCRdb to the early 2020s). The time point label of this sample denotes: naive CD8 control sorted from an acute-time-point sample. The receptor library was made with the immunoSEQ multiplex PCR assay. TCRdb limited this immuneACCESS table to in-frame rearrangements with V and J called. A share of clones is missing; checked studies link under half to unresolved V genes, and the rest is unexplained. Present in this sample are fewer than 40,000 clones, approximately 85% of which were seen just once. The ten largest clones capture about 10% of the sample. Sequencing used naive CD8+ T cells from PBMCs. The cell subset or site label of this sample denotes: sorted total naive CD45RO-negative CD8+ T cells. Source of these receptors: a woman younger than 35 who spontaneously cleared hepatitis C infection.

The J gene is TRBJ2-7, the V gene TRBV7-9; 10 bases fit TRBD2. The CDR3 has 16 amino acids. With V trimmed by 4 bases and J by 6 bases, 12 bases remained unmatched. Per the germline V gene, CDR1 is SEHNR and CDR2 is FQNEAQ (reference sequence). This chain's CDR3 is CASSSGGLAGEFEQYF. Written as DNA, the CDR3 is TGTGCCAGCAGCTCCGGGGGGCTAGCGGGAGAATTCGAGCAGTACTTC. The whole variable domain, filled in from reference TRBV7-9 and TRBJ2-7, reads DTGVSQNPRHKITKRGQNVTFRCDPISEHNRLYWYRQTLGQGPEFLTYFQNEAQLEKSRLLSDRFSAERPKGSFSTLEIQRTEQGDSAMYLCASSSGGLAGEFEQYFGPGTRLTVT.

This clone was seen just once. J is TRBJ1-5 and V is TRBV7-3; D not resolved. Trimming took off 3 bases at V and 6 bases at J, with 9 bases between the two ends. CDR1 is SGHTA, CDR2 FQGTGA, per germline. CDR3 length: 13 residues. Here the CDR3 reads CASSLDIGQPQHF. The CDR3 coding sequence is TGTGCCAGCAGCTTGGATATCGGTCAGCCCCAGCATTTT.

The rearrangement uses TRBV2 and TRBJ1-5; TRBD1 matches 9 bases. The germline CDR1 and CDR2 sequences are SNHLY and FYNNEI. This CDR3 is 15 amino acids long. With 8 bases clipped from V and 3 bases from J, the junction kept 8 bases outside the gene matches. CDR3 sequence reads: CASFAGQGSNQPQHF. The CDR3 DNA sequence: TGTGCCAGCTTTGCGGGACAGGGATCCAATCAGCCCCAGCATTTT.

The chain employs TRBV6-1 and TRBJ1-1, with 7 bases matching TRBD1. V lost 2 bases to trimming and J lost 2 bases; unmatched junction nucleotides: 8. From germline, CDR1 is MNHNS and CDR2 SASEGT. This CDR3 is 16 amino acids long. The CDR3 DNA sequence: TGTGCCAGCAGTGAACTAACAGGGGCCCAAAACACTGAAGCTTTCTTT. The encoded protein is CASSELTGAQNTEAFF.

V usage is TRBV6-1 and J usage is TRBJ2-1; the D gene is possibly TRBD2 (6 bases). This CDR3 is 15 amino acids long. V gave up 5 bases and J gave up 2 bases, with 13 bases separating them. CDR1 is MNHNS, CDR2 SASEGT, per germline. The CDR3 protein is CASSSGTVPYNEQFF. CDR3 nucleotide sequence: TGTGCCAGCAGTTCCGGGACTGTCCCCTACAATGAGCAGTTCTTC.

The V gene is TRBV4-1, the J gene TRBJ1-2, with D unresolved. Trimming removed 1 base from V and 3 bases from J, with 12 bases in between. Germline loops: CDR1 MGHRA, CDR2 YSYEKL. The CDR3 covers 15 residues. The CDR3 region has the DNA TGCGCCAGCAGCCAAGTGGAGGTCTCGGACTATGGCTACACCTTC. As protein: CASSQVEVSDYGYTF.

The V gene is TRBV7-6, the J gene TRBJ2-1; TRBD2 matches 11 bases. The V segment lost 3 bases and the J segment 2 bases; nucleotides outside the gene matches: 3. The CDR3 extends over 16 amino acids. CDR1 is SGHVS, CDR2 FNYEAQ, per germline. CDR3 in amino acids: CASSLYSGRAYNEQFF. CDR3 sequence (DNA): TGTGCCAGCAGCTTGTATAGCGGGAGGGCCTACAATGAGCAGTTCTTC.

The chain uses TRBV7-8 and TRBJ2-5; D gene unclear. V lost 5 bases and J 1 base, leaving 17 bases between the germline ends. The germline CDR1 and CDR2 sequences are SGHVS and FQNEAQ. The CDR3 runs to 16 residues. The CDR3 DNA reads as TGTGCCAGCAGCCTTGGGGTCTTTCGGTTCCAAGAGACCCAGTACTTC. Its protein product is CASSLGVFRFQETQYF.

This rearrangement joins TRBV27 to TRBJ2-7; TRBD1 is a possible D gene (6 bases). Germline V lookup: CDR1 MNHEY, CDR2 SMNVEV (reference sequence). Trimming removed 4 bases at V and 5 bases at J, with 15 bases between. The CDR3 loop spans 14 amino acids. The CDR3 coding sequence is TGTGCCAGCAGTTCCTCTGGGACAAGTAACGAGCAGTACTTC. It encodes CASSSSGTSNEQYF.

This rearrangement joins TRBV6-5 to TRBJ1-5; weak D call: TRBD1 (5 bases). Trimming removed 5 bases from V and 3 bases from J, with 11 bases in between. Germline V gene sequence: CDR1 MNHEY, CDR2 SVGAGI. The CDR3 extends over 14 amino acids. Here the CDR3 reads CASSPGGNNQPQHF. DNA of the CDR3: TGTGCCAGCAGTCCGGGGGGGAACAATCAGCCCCAGCATTTT.

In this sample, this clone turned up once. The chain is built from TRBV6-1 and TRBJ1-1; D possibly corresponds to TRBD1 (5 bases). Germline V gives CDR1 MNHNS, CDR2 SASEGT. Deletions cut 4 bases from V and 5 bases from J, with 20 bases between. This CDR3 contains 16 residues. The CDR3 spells CASSVVVREGETEAFF. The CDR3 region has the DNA TGTGCCAGCAGTGTGGTTGTCAGGGAAGGAGAAACTGAAGCTTTCTTT.

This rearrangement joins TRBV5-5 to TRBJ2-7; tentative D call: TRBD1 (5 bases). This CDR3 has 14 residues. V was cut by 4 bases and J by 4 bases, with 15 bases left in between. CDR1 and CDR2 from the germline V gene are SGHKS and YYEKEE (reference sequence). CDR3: CASSPSRTLYEQYF. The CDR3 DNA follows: TGTGCCAGCAGCCCCTCCCGGACACTTTACGAGCAGTACTTC.

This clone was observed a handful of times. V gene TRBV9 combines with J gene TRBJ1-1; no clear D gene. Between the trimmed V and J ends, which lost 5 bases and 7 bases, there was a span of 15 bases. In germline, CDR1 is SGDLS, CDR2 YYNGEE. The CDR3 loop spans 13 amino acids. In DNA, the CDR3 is TGTGCCAGCAGACGAGACACGGGAAATGAAGCTTTCTTT. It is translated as CASRRDTGNEAFF.

The CDR3 sequence is CASSGDENSLTGELFF. The CDR3 DNA is TGTGCCAGCAGTGGTGACGAAAACTCCCTCACCGGGGAGCTGTTTTTT. The V gene is TRBV2, the J gene TRBJ2-2; D gene uncertain. The germline gives CDR1 SNHLY, CDR2 FYNNEI. V shed 4 bases and J shed 4 bases, with 16 bases lying between them. This CDR3 region has 16 residues.

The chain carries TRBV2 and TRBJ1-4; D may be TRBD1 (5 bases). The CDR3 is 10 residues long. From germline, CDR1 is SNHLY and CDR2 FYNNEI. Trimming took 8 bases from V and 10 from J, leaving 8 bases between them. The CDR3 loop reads CASGGGKLFF. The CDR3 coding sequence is TGTGCCAGCGGGGGGGGAAAACTGTTTTTT.

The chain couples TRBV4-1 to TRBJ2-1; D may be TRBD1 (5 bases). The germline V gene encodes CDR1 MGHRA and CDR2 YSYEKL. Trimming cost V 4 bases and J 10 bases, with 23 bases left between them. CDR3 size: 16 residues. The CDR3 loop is CASSPTVGLGVREQFF. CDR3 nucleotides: TGCGCCAGCAGCCCTACAGTAGGATTAGGGGTTAGGGAGCAGTTCTTC.

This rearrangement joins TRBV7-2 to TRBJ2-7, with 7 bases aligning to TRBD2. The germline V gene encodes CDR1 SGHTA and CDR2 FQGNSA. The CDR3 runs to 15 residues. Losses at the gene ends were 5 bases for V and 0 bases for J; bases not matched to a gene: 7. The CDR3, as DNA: TGTGCCAGCAGCCGAGCGGGGCGCCTCTCCTACGAGCAGTACTTC. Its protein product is CASSRAGRLSYEQYF.

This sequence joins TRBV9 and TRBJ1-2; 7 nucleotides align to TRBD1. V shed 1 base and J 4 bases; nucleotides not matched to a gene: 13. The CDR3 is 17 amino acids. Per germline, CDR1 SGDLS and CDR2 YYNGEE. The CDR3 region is CASSVNRGDSDPYGYTF. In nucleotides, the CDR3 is TGTGCCAGCAGCGTAAATAGGGGGGACAGTGATCCCTATGGCTACACCTTC.

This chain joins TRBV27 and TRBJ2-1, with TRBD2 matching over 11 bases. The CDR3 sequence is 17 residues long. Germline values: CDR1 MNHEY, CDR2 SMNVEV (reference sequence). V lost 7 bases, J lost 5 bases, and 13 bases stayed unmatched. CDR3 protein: CASKGTSGLYRDNEQFF. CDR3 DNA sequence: TGTGCCAGCAAAGGGACTAGCGGTCTATATCGGGACAATGAGCAGTTCTTC.

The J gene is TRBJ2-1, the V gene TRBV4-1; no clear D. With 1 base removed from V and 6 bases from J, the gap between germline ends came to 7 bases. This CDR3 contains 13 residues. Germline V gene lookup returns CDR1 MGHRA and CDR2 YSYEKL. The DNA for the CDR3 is TGCGCCAGCAGCCAAGTAGGCCGCAATGAGCAGTTCTTC. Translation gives CASSQVGRNEQFF.

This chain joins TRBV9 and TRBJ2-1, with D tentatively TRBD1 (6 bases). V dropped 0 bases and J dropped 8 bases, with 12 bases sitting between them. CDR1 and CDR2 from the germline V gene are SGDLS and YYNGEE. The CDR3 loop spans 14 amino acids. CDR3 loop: CASSVVAGDHEQFF. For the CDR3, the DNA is TGTGCCAGCAGCGTAGTGGCAGGGGATCATGAGCAGTTCTTC.

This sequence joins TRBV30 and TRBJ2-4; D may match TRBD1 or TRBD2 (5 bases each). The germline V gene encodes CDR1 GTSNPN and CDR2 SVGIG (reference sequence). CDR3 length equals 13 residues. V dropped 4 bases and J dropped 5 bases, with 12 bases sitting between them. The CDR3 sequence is CAWTRETENIQYF. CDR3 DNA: TGTGCCTGGACTAGGGAGACAGAAAACATTCAGTACTTC.

The chain's CDR3 is CASSGRLAGDTAEQYF. CDR3 sequence (DNA): TGTGCCAGCAGTGGACGACTAGCGGGAGATACCGCCGAGCAGTACTTC. The chain recombines TRBV6-1 with TRBJ2-7; 12 bases match TRBD2. The CDR3 has 16 residues. The trim removed 4 bases at V and 6 bases at J, leaving 10 bases unmatched. The germline gives CDR1 MNHNS, CDR2 SASEGT.

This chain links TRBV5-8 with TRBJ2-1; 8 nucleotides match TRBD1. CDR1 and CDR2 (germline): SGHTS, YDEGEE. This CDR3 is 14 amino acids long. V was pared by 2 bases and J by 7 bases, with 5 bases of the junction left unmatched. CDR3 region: CASSLGTGRNEQFF. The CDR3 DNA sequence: TGTGCCAGCAGCTTAGGGACAGGAAGAAATGAGCAGTTCTTC. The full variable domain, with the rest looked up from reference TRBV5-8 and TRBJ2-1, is EAGVTQSPTHLIKTRGQQATLRCSPISGHTSVYWYQQALGLGLQFLLWYDEGEERNRGNFPPRFSGRQFPNYSSELNVNALELEDSALYLCASSLGTGRNEQFFGPGTRLTVL.

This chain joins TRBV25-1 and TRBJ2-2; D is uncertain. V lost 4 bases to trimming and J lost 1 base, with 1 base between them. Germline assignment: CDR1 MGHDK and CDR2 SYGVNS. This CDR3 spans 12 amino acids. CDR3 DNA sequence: TGTGCCAGCAGTGGGAACACCGGGGAGCTGTTTTTT. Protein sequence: CASSGNTGELFF. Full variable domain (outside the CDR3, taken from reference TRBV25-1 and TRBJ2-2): EADIYQTPRYLVIGTGKKITLECSQTMGHDKMYWYQQDPGMELHLIHYSYGVNSTEKGDLSSESTVSRIRTEHFPLTLESARPSHTSQYLCASSGNTGELFFGEGSRLTVL.

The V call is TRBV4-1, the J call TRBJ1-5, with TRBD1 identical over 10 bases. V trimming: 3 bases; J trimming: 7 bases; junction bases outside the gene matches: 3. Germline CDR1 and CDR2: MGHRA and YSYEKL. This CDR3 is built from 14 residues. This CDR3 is CASSQGQGNQPQHF. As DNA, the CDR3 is TGCGCCAGCAGCCAGGGACAGGGGAACCAGCCCCAGCATTTT.

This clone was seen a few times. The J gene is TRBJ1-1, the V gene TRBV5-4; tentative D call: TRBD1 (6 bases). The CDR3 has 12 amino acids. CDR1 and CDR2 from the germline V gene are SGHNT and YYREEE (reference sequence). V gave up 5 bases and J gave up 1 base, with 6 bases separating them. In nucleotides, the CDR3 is TGTGCCAGCAGGACAGGGAACACTGAAGCTTTCTTT. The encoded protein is CASRTGNTEAFF.